This T cell receptor (beta chain) originates from a study of blood T cell repertoires in COVID-19. Study-wide context: Sources were T cells, B-cell-depleted T cells, or PBMCs; the material itself was cDNA or gDNA.

Participants were aged 18 to 89 years, lived in under 25 US areas, and enrolled virtually. In assigning cohorts, the study relied on participant-reported clinical history. V lost 3 bases, J lost 4 bases, and 13 bases lay in between. CDR3 size: 14 residues. Germline loops: CDR1 DFQATT, CDR2 SNEGSKA (reference sequence). Original processing notes: The authors estimated nucleated cell counts from reference gene primer amplification. Produced via immunoSEQ multiplex PCR; TCRdb's table is partial and in-frame only. V and J calls and clone size are as listed in that table; D and trimming were resolved from the DNA. The data contain about 210,000 clones, about 88% of them singletons.

The TCR was taken from a middle-aged woman in a cohort exposed to, infected with or recovered from COVID-19 (not recorded which). Sample: PBMCs or T cells enriched from blood (not recorded which). This rearrangement joins TRBV20-1 to TRBJ2-1; D is possibly TRBD2 (6 bases). For the CDR3, the DNA is TGCAGTGCTAGTTTTGCGGAGGGGTACAATGAGCAGTTCTTC. It translates to CSASFAEGYNEQFF.